The TCR beta chain under discussion was sequenced for a study of glioma-infiltrating T cells. After removal of 6 bases from V and 12 bases from J, the junction contained 8 bases not matched to a gene. This CDR3 contains 12 residues. CDR1 is DFQATT and CDR2 is SNEGSKA in the germline V gene (reference sequence). Using RNA template, CDR3s of TCR alpha and beta were amplified with iRepertoire arm-PCR. TCRdb reprocessed the multiplex PCR reads via MiXCR and lists one record per CDR3 protein. Seen here are 150,000 or so distinct CDR3 sequences, more than 35% observed once, and the top ten hold around 18%.

What was sequenced was glioma tissue, nonneoplastic brain tissue, or PBMCs (not recorded which). The chain is built from TRBV20-1 and TRBJ2-7, with TRBD2 matching over 13 bases. The receptor was isolated from a human donor with low-grade glioma or glioblastoma, undergoing nonglioma brain surgery, or in good health (not recorded which). For the CDR3, the DNA is TGCAGTGCCGGACTAGCGGGGGCCCCCTTGTACTTC. Protein sequence: CSAGLAGAPLYF.